This T cell receptor (beta chain) was captured in a study of blood T cell repertoires in COVID-19. Whole-study context: From the United States, Italy and Spain came samples of acute and convalescent COVID-19. The cDNA or gDNA used as material had been derived from T cells, B-cell-depleted T cells, or PBMCs.

In the study's own analysis: It was from reference gene primer amplification that nucleated cell counts were estimated. Assay used: immunoSEQ multiplex PCR; TCRdb lists only in-frame clones, some missing. V and J calls and clone size are copied from that table; D and trimming were computed from the DNA. The table lists approximately 100,000 clones, 75% to 85% of them singletons. The sample consisted of peripheral blood. This sequence was found in an elderly woman with active or convalescent COVID-19.

CDR3 bases: TGTGCCACCAGCCCCCTTCGAAGACTACAGTCTGGGGCCAACGTCCTGACTTTC. It specifies CATSPLRRLQSGANVLTF. This rearrangement joins TRBV15 to TRBJ2-6, with D tentatively TRBD2 (5 bases). CDR1 is LNHNV and CDR2 is YYDKDF in the germline V gene (reference sequence). The CDR3 sequence is 18 residues long. Trimming removed 5 bases from V and 1 base from J, with 18 bases in between.